The sequence of this TCR beta chain was determined in a study of T cell responses to AZD1222 COVID-19 vaccine. Study-level points and caveats: The span of vaccine-associated CD4 TCRs extended across spike, with dominance at 160-218 and 743-854. Repertoires were obtained solely post-peak T cell response. Mostly white British, mostly female donors; authors suggested clonal diversity may be underestimated.

V lost 3 bases, J lost 0 bases, and 9 bases lay in between. Germline V lookup: CDR1 DFQATT, CDR2 SNEGSKA (reference sequence). The CDR3 contains 14 residues. To note about this clone: Its antigen is not identified.

The method was immunoSEQ multiplex PCR; TCRdb's version includes in-frame clones alone and lacks a portion of them. The sample includes 200,000 to 250,000 clones, 85% to 95% of them seen just once. This sequence joins TRBV20-1 and TRBJ1-5; no definite D call. This TCR came from an adult in good health. Sequencing was performed on peripheral blood, taken on day 0 of MenACWY control vaccination. CDR3 protein: CSASRGSSNQPQHF. For the CDR3, the DNA is TGCAGTGCTAGTCGGGGATCTAGCAATCAGCCCCAGCATTTT.